The 4 T cell receptor beta chains below were found in one sample sequenced in a study of molecular identifiers for immune sequencing clone quantification. TCRdb ran MiXCR on the PCR reads and lists one entry per CDR3 protein. In the table there are about 100,000 distinct CDR3 sequences, about 35% of which are singletons. The sample taken for sequencing was naive CD8+ T cells from blood, with Jurkat cell RNA spiked in. The sample's subset: FACS-sorted CD8+CD4-CCR7+CD45RA+ naive T cells. Receptors originate from a human donor in good health. Some libraries in this study had Jurkat cell RNA spiked in.

This rearrangement joins TRBV4-1 to TRBJ2-7; 10 bases are a match to TRBD2. Germline CDR1 and CDR2: MGHRA and YSYEKL. The CDR3 is 16 amino acids. Trimming cost V 0 bases and J 5 bases; bases outside gene matches: 7. The CDR3 bases are TGCGCCAGCAGCCAAGATTTGCTAGCGGGAGCCAACGAGCAGTACTTC. Its protein product is CASSQDLLAGANEQYF.

On this clonotype: The junction departs from the called germline gene at one end, perhaps through a read error. The chain joins TRBV7-6 to TRBJ2-6; D possibly matches TRBD1 or TRBD2 (5 bases each). Germline CDR1 is SGHVS and CDR2 is FNYEAQ. CDR3 length: 15 amino acids. The CDR3 here is CASSLLGAGANVLPF. DNA for the CDR3: TGTGCCAGCAGCTTACTCGGGGCTGGGGCCAACGTCCTGCCTTTC.

To note about this clonotype: Because the CDR3 is missing its conserved closing phenylalanine or tryptophan, this is likely a read error. The rearrangement uses TRBV4-3 and TRBJ1-5, with TRBD1 matching over 9 bases. V lost 0 bases, J lost 7 bases, and 4 bases stayed unmatched. This CDR3 contains 15 residues. Looked up from germline, CDR1 is LGHNA and CDR2 is YSLEER. The CDR3 bases are TGCGCCAGCAGCCAAGATACAGGGGGCGGGCAGCCCCAGCATATT. Its translation: CASSQDTGGGQPQHI.

This clonotype has a count of ten or more. This rearrangement joins TRBV13 to TRBJ2-4, with TRBD2 as a possible D gene (5 bases). V was trimmed by 0 bases and J by 0 bases, leaving 6 bases between them. Germline V CDR1 and CDR2: PRHDT, FYEKMQ (reference sequence). This CDR3 contains 15 residues. In nucleotides, the CDR3 is TGTGCCAGCAGCTTAGGAGGACTAGCCAAAAACATTCAGTACTTC. Translating it yields CASSLGGLAKNIQYF.